This TCR beta chain was obtained from a study of T-cell reconstitution after alpha-beta-depleted transplantation in children. Germline CDR1 reads SQVTM; CDR2 reads ANQGSEA. Losses at the gene ends were 5 bases for V and 0 bases for J; bases not matched to a gene: 7. The CDR3 is 16 amino acids. A library of TCRbeta sequences, prepared with unique molecular identifiers, was generated. TCRdb reprocessed the PCR reads with MiXCR, giving one entry per CDR3 protein. The profile shows about 590,000 distinct CDR3 sequences, 10% to 15% of them singletons. This clonotype was detected a few times. Its matching antigen is unknown. Study-wide points: By about two months after transplant, alpha-beta T cells reportedly arose from several hundred graft clones that had expanded. Some patients owed their high day-60 TCRbeta diversity to surviving recipient T cells and thymic progenitors. T cells produced anew were the main source of T-cell counts and diversity one year after transplant.

The sequence was obtained from a male patient between 5 and 17 years old who had a stem cell transplant for acute myeloid leukemia, so the T cells may come from the graft donor. The gene calls are TRBV29-1 and TRBJ2-1; 10 nucleotides align to TRBD2. Sample: PBMCs, mostly from graft donor cells, taken 360 days after TCRalphabeta/CD19-depleted stem cell transplant. The CDR3 here is CSVRGASGSSYNEQFF. In DNA, the CDR3 is TGCAGCGTTCGGGGGGCTAGCGGGAGCTCCTACAATGAGCAGTTCTTC.